The sequence of this TCR beta chain was determined in a study of T-cell reconstitution after alpha-beta-depleted transplantation in children. Per germline, CDR1 MGHDK and CDR2 SYGVNS. The junction had 12 bases not matched to a gene; V was cut back by 4 bases and J by 1 base. The CDR3 sequence is 18 residues long. This clonotype was found many times. Preparation of the TCRbeta library was carried out with unique molecular identifiers. TCRdb re-called the PCR reads through MiXCR, storing one row per CDR3 protein. The sample consists of about 20,000 distinct CDR3 sequences, 10% to 15% of them appearing once.

The chain carries TRBV25-1 and TRBJ1-1; 10 bases are a match to TRBD1. The receptor was derived from a female patient aged 2 to 10 who had a stem cell transplant for congenital amegakaryocytic thrombocytopenia, so the T cells may come from the graft donor. The specimen was PBMCs, mostly from graft donor cells, collected 60 days after TCRalphabeta/CD19-depleted stem cell transplant. DNA of the CDR3: TGTGCCAGCAGTGCACCCTACGGGACAGGGGATAGGAACACTGAAGCTTTCTTT. This sequence encodes CASSAPYGTGDRNTEAFF.